The source of this T cell receptor (beta chain) is a study of graft-versus-host responses after intestinal transplantation. Study-level points and caveats: Early post-transplant falls in HvG clones accompanied the peak levels of circulating GvH clones. There were GvH clones found in recipient marrow, and some of them appeared first in ileum or blood.

This table comes from immunoSEQ multiplex PCR, and its TCRdb copy is limited to in-frame clones, with some not included. The sample has approximately 74,000 clones; about 90% are singletons. Trimming left V 4 bases short and J 3 bases short, with 16 bases between. The V gene's germline CDR1 is ENHRY and CDR2 SYGVKD. This CDR3 is built from 15 residues. This clone came up once. Its antigen is currently unknown. The chain links TRBV10-3 to TRBJ2-7, with D maybe TRBD2 (6 bases). The sequence derives from a human patient who received an intestinal transplant, so some T cells may come from the graft donor. The specimen was PBMCs, collected 98 days after intestinal transplantation. CDR3 residues: CAISGPSGLNYEQYF. CDR3 nucleotide sequence: TGTGCCATCAGTGGGCCGAGCGGGTTAAACTACGAGCAGTACTTC.